This TCR beta chain stems from a study of patients and donors after allogeneic stem cell transplantation. TCRdb ran MiXCR on the RT-PCR reads and lists one entry per CDR3 protein. The sample yields 800,000 to 1,000,000 distinct CDR3 sequences, about a sixth seen once. The sequence derives from a human donor who was either an allogeneic HSCT recipient or a stem cell or donor lymphocyte infusion donor (not recorded which). It is not recorded whose cells these are; they may come from a transplant donor. Sequenced material: blood, either unsorted or a sorted T cell fraction (not recorded which).

In DNA form, the CDR3 reads TGCGCCAGCCGCCTCGAAAGGGTCTACGAGCAGTACTTC. Translated, it gives CASRLERVYEQYF. The chain employs TRBV5-1 and TRBJ2-7; no reliable D call. The V gene lost 7 bases and the J gene lost 3 bases, with 14 bases spanning the gap. Germline loops: CDR1 SGHRS, CDR2 YFSETQ. The CDR3 runs to 13 residues.